This TCR beta chain was sequenced for a study of blood T cell repertoires in COVID-19. For the study at large: The study drew acute and convalescent COVID-19 samples from the United States, Italy and Spain. In each case, the material was cDNA or gDNA derived from T cells, B-cell-depleted T cells, or PBMCs.

CDR1 is MDHEN and CDR2 is SYDVKM in the germline V gene. Trimming removed 5 bases from V and 5 bases from J; junction bases left unmatched: 11. The CDR3 spans 17 residues. As handled by the study authors: Amplifying reference gene primers gave estimates of nucleated cell counts. The repertoire was sequenced with immunoSEQ multiplex PCR; TCRdb's copy has only in-frame clones and lacks some. V and J calls and clone size are those listed in that table; D and trimming were worked out from the DNA. This sample has roughly 200,000 clones, with around three quarters found just once. This clonotype originated in a woman aged 65 to 85 with acute or convalescent COVID-19. The sequenced sample consisted of peripheral blood. V and J are TRBV28 and TRBJ2-7; 14 bases match TRBD2. The CDR3 spells CASSPGLAGVWTDEQYF. The CDR3 DNA sequence: TGTGCCAGCAGTCCGGGACTAGCGGGAGTCTGGACGGACGAGCAGTACTTC.